This TCR beta chain is from a study of T-cell reconstitution after alpha-beta-depleted transplantation in children. This clonotype was recorded at least ten times. Its specificity is not known. Unique molecular identifiers were used to barcode this TCRbeta library. From the PCR reads, TCRdb called clonotypes with MiXCR, one entry per CDR3 protein. This sample has approximately 490,000 distinct CDR3 sequences, with roughly 10% found just once. Study-wide findings and caveats: There were some patients whose high TCRbeta diversity at day 60 came from surviving recipient T cells and thymic progenitors. Approximately two months post-transplant, alpha-beta T cells reportedly originated from several hundred expanded graft clones. Counts and diversity of T cells one year after transplant came mostly from newly produced T cells.

Trimming removed 5 bases from V and 0 bases from J, with 10 bases in between. Germline values: CDR1 DFQATT, CDR2 SNEGSKA (reference sequence). The CDR3 length is 13 residues. This clonotype originated in a child aged 2 to 15 with inherited bone marrow failure, due to receive a stem cell transplant. The V and J genes are TRBV20-1 and TRBJ1-2; tentatively, D is TRBD1 (6 bases). Here the sequenced sample was PBMCs, taken before TCRalphabeta/CD19-depleted stem cell transplant. The CDR3 sequence is CSARGAPNYGYTF. The CDR3 coding sequence is TGCAGTGCTCGGGGGGCCCCTAACTATGGCTACACCTTC.